This T cell receptor (beta chain) was obtained from a study of control samples from healthy donors and cancer patients. The CDR3 has 14 residues. The germline V gene has CDR1 MNHEY and CDR2 SMNVEV (reference sequence). V was trimmed by 3 bases and J by 1 base, leaving 10 bases between them. About this clone itself: Other nucleotide sequences in the sample specify the same CDR3.

Measured with immunoSEQ multiplex PCR; TCRdb has only the in-frame clones, and not every one. The sample lists approximately 120,000 clones; 90% were seen once. The chain is built from TRBV27 and TRBJ2-7; D not certain. Sequences were obtained from blood. The origin of this receptor is a human donor in good health. The donor label of this sample is uncertain. CDR3 nucleotide sequence: TGTGCCAGCAGTTTGACGGTATTATCCTACGAGCAGTACTTC. Translating gives CASSLTVLSYEQYF.